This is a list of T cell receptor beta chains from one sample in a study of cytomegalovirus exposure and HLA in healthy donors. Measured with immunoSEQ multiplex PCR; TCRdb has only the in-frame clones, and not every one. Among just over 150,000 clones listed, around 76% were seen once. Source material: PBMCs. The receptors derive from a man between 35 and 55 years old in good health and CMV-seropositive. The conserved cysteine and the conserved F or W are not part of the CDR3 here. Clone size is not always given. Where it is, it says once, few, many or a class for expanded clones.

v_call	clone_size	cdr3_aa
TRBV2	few	ASSEDSQYGYT
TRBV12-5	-	ASGPENTEAF
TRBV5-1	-	ASSLGTDSYNSPLH
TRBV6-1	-	AIHILAGVNNEQF
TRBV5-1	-	ASYTGGGLAF
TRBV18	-	ASSPKRGGPSSYNSPLH
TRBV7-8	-	ASSLVYRDGTEAF
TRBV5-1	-	ASSPGRGGANVLT
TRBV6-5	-	ASSSLGPMNTEAF
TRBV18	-	ASSPGFSSGQPQH
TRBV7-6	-	ASSLTSGGTSTDTQY
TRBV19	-	ASTVTGGYKGSPLH
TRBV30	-	AGKGGARYEQY
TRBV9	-	ASSAISLGGAVDTQY
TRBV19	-	ASSRGVFPSYNEQF
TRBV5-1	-	ASSLPERWETQY
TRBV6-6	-	ASSLTGLNTEAF
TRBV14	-	ASSRTSGQGSSYEQY
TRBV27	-	ASGIGTPGNTIY
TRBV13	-	ASSDRETGNTIY
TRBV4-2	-	ASSQTRVHEQY
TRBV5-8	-	ASSFRQGRLSRGYT
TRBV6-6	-	ASKAPNMNTEAF
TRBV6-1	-	ASLLNTGELF
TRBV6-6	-	ASSYSVQKSQY
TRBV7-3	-	ASSPPGVNTGELF
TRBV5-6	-	ASSFVGAQETQY
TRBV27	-	ASSDRRELF
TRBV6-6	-	ASSTGQGRNEQY
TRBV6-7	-	ASSPREIPFPKVLYEQY
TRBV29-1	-	SARGGGRETQY
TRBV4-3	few	ASSQEIPEKLF
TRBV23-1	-	ASETGLNNEQF
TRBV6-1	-	ASRGTVNEPQH
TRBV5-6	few	ASRPGAKARDGYT
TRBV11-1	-	ASSLGDRSNTGELF
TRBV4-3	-	ASSLGGAGTDTQY
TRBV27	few	ASSLEPGHPGYT
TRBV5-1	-	ASSRSGGNYNEQF
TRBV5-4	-	ASSLEGRGVGGYT
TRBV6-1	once	ASSSNQPQH
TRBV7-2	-	ASSPPRTGELF
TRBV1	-	TSINPGLGSYEQY
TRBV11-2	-	ASSFPGTSRYT
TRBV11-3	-	ASSLDTRDSRGEQY
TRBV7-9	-	ASRGGPPQGNVLT
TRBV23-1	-	ASSQGPWGGANTDTQY
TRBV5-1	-	ASSWDIGLYEQY
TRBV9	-	ASSTTGKVNSPLH
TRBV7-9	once	ASSFHSSGANVLT
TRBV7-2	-	ASSSWDRGWEQY
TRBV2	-	ASSDRRGATRGANVLT
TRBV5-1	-	ASSTAGGYSPLH